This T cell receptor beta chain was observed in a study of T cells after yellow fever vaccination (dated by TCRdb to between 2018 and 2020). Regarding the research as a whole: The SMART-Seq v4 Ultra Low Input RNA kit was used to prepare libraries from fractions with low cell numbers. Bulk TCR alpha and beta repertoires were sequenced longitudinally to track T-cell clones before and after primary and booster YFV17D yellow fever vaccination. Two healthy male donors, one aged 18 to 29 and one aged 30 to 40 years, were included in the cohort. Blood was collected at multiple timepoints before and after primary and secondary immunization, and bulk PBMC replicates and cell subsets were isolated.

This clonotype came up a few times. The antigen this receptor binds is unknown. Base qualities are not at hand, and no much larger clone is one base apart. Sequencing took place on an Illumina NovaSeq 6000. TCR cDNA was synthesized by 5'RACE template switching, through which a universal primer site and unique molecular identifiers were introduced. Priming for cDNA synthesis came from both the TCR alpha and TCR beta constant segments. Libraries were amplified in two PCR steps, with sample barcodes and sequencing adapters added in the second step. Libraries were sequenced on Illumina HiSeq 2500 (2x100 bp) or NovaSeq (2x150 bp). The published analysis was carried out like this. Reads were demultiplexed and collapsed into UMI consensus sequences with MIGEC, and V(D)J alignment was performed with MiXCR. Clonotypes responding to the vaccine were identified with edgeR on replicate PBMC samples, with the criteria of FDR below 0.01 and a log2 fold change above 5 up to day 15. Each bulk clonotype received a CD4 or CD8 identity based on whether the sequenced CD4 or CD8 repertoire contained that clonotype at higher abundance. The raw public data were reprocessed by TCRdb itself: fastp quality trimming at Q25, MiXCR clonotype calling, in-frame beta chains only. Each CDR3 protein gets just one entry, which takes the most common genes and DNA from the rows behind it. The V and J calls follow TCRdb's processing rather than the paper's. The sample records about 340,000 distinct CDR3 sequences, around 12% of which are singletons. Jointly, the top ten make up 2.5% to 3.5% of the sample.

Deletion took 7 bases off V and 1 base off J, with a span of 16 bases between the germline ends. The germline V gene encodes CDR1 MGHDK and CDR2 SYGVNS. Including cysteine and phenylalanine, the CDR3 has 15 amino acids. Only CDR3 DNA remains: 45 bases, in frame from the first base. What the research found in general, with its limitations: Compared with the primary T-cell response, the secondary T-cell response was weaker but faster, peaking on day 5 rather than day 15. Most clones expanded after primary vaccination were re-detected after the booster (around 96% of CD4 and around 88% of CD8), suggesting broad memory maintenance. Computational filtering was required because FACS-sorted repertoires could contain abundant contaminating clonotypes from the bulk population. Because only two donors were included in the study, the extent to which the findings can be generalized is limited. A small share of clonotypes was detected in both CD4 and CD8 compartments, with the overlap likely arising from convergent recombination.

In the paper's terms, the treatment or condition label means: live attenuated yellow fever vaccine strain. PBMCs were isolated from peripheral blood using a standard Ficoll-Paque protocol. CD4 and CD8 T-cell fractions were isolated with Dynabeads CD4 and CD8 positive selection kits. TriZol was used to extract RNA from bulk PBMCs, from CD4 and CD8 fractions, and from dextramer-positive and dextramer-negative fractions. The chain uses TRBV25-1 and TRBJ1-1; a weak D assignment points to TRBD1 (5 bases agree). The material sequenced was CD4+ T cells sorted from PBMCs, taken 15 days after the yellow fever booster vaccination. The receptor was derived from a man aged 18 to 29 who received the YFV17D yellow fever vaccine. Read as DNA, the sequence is TGTGCCAGCAAACCGAGGAGGGGCTCGAACACTGAAGCTTTCTTT. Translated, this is CASKPRRGSNTEAFF.